These 20 T cell receptor beta chains came from one sample sequenced in a study of T cell repertoires in cytomegalovirus infection. No cognate antigen is known for these TCRs. MiXCR was run by TCRdb on the reads, yielding one entry per CDR3 protein. The sample yields 650,000 to 900,000 distinct CDR3 sequences, 25% to 30% seen once. The material was cultured CD8+ T cells from PBMCs, obtained from culture after CMV antigen stimulation. The receptor source for this set is a human donor in good health (CMV status not recorded). Some clones in this sample may be carry-over from other donors' samples.

This clonotype was observed a few times. The J gene is TRBJ1-5, the V gene TRBV4-1; D gene ambiguous. Trimming left V 4 bases short and J 8 bases short, with 15 bases between. The CDR3 sequence is 14 residues long. Germline V gives CDR1 MGHRA, CDR2 YSYEKL. In nucleotides, the CDR3 is TGCGCCAGCAGCCCTTACACCCGAAATAAGCCCCAGCATTTT. It codes for CASSPYTRNKPQHF.

V and J are TRBV6-6 and TRBJ1-6, with TRBD1 as a possible D gene (5 bases). Trimming pared 4 bases from V and 8 bases from J, leaving 15 bases between. The length of the CDR3 is 15 residues. Germline V gene sequence: CDR1 MNHNY, CDR2 SVGAGI (reference sequence). The CDR3 here is CASSFLGPGDSPLHF. The CDR3 nucleotides are TGTGCCAGCAGTTTTTTGGGGCCGGGAGATTCACCCCTCCACTTT.

The chain has TRBV29-1 and TRBJ2-5; D is possibly TRBD1 (5 bases). V gave up 6 bases and J gave up 1 base, with 18 bases separating them. Germline lookup yields CDR1 SQVTM and CDR2 ANQGSEA. The CDR3 covers 15 residues. Here the CDR3 DNA reads TGCAGCGTACCTTCCTTCGAGACAGCCCAAGAGACCCAGTACTTC. This translates into CSVPSFETAQETQYF.

This clonotype was found a few times. This chain links TRBV7-6 with TRBJ2-7, with TRBD2 matching over 7 bases. Trimming took 8 bases from V and 5 from J; bases not matched to a gene: 12. This CDR3 spans 14 amino acids. The germline CDR1 and CDR2 sequences are SGHVS and FNYEAQ. CDR3 amino acids: CASRAGGTYHEQYF. DNA of the CDR3: TGTGCCAGCCGCGCCGGGGGGACCTACCACGAGCAGTACTTC.

This sequence joins TRBV7-9 and TRBJ2-3; 11 nucleotides agree with TRBD2. CDR3 size: 16 residues. Trimming at V came to 5 bases and at J to 2 bases, leaving 6 bases not matched to a gene. CDR1 and CDR2 from the germline V gene are SEHNR and FQNEAQ (reference sequence). This CDR3 reads CASSHRLAGPTDTQYF. Here the CDR3 DNA reads TGTGCCAGCAGCCACCGACTAGCGGGGCCCACAGATACGCAGTATTTT.

This clonotype was picked up a small number of times. This chain uses TRBV12-3 or TRBV12-4 with TRBJ2-1; 9 bases are a match to TRBD2. This CDR3 has 15 amino acids. Germline trimming cut 7 bases from V and 4 bases from J; bases unmatched to any gene: 8. The CDR3 loop reads CASTRRGGQYNEQFF. CDR3 in DNA: TGTGCCAGCACCCGGCGGGGGGGCCAGTACAATGAGCAGTTCTTC.

V is TRBV29-1 and J is TRBJ1-1, with D possibly being TRBD1 (5 bases). Germline V gene lookup returns CDR1 SQVTM and CDR2 ANQGSEA. The V end lost 7 bases, the J end lost 1 base, and 13 bases lay between the germline ends. CDR3 size: 13 residues. The CDR3 protein is CSALDTENTEAFF. The CDR3 DNA sequence: TGCAGCGCCCTGGACACAGAGAACACTGAAGCTTTCTTT.

In its sample, this clonotype was seen once. The chain recombines TRBV2 with TRBJ2-3; TRBD1 matches at 7 bases. Germline trimming cut 9 bases from V and 3 bases from J; bases unmatched to any gene: 9. CDR1 and CDR2 (germline): SNHLY, FYNNEI. CDR3 length: 14 amino acids. The CDR3, as DNA: TGTGCCAGTAGTCGACAGGGTTTGACAGATACGCAGTATTTT. This sequence encodes CASSRQGLTDTQYF. Using reference TRBV2 and TRBJ2-3 for the parts outside the CDR3, the full variable domain is EPEVTQTPSHQVTQMGQEVILRCVPISNHLYFYWYRQILGQKVEFLVSFYNNEISEKSEIFDDQFSVERPDGSNFTLKIRSTKLEDSAMYFCASSRQGLTDTQYFGPGTRLTVL.

This clonotype was seen more than once but under ten times. The chain is built from TRBV11-3 and TRBJ2-2; D may be TRBD1 (6 bases). There are 12 residues in the CDR3. Per the germline V gene, CDR1 is SGHNT and CDR2 is YENEEA. Trimming shortened V by 5 bases and J by 8 bases, and 9 bases separated the two germline ends. The CDR3 bases are TGTGCCAGCAGCGCCGACAGGGGGGAGCTGTTTTTT. Its protein is CASSADRGELFF.

This clonotype was counted many times. The V gene is TRBV20-1, the J gene TRBJ2-1; 12 bases agree with TRBD2. Germline V gene sequence: CDR1 DFQATT, CDR2 SNEGSKA (reference sequence). This CDR3 contains 19 residues. Germline trimming cut 1 base from V and 2 bases from J; bases unmatched to any gene: 12. The CDR3 bases are TGCAGTGCTAGAGCTCGGACTAGCGGGGCACTAATTGCCTACAATGAGCAGTTCTTC. Translation gives CSARARTSGALIAYNEQFF.

This chain joins TRBV7-4 and TRBJ2-3, with a weak D call TRBD2 (6 bases). The CDR3 is 13 residues long. Germline-derived CDR1 and CDR2 are SGHVT and SQSDAQ. The V end lost 7 bases, the J end lost 3 bases, and 11 bases lay between the germline ends. CDR3 protein: CASTSSDTDTQYF. As DNA, the CDR3 is TGTGCCAGCACCTCTAGCGATACAGATACGCAGTATTTT.

This clonotype appeared a few times. The genes are TRBV6-5 and TRBJ2-1; D may be TRBD1 (6 bases). Germline V gives CDR1 MNHEY, CDR2 SVGAGI. The CDR3 runs to 15 residues. Trimming shortened V by 2 bases and J by 4 bases, and 12 bases separated the two germline ends. In nucleotides, the CDR3 is TGTGCCAGCAGTTACACACAGGGAGATTACAATGAGCAGTTCTTC. This gives the protein CASSYTQGDYNEQFF.

This clonotype was seen a handful of times. The rearrangement uses TRBV7-8 and TRBJ2-7, with TRBD2 identical over 8 bases. The CDR3 is made up of 15 amino acids. J was trimmed by 3 bases and V by 5 bases; bases with no gene match: 9. Germline V gives CDR1 SGHVS, CDR2 FQNEAQ. CDR3 sequence (DNA): TGTGCCAGCAGCAGCAGGACTAGCCGGCACTACGAGCAGTACGTC. Translation gives CASSSRTSRHYEQYV.

This clonotype was seen at least ten times. V is TRBV11-3 and J is TRBJ2-1; tentative D call: TRBD1 (5 bases). V was cut by 5 bases and J by 7 bases, with 12 bases left in between. From germline, CDR1 is SGHNT and CDR2 YENEEA. The CDR3 consists of 13 residues. The CDR3 nucleotides read TGTGCCAGCAGCCCCAGGGATCTTAATGAGCAGTTCTTC. Translating gives CASSPRDLNEQFF.

The table lists this clonotype with a few counts. The V gene is TRBV7-3, the J gene TRBJ2-1; 7 bases map to TRBD2. CDR1 is SGHTA, CDR2 FQGTGA, per germline. V dropped 5 bases and J dropped 9; count of bases not matched to a gene: 7. The CDR3 runs to 13 residues. The CDR3 is CASSLRGRIEQFF. The CDR3 DNA follows: TGTGCCAGCAGCCTGCGGGGGAGGATTGAGCAGTTCTTC.

This sequence joins TRBV7-9 and TRBJ2-5; the match to TRBD2 covers 7 bases. From germline, CDR1 is SEHNR and CDR2 FQNEAQ (reference sequence). Germline trimming cut 0 bases from V and 5 bases from J; bases unmatched to any gene: 9. This CDR3 is built from 16 residues. DNA for the CDR3: TGTGCCAGCAGCTTAGCAGACGGGACTACCCCCGAGACCCAGTACTTC. Amino acids: CASSLADGTTPETQYF. The full variable domain, its missing parts supplied by reference TRBV7-9 and TRBJ2-5, is DTGVSQNPRHKITKRGQNVTFRCDPISEHNRLYWYRQTLGQGPEFLTYFQNEAQLEKSRLLSDRFSAERPKGSFSTLEIQRTEQGDSAMYLCASSLADGTTPETQYFGPGTRLLVL.

The chain carries TRBV9 and TRBJ1-5; TRBD1 agrees at 8 bases. The CDR3 loop spans 13 amino acids. V shed 4 bases, J shed 7 bases, and the junction held 4 bases outside the gene matches. CDR1 is SGDLS and CDR2 is YYNGEE in the germline V gene. CDR3 sequence reads: CASSTTGVQPQHF. The CDR3 DNA sequence: TGTGCCAGCAGCACGACAGGGGTGCAGCCCCAGCATTTT. The full variable domain, its missing parts supplied by reference TRBV9 and TRBJ1-5, is DSGVTQTPKHLITATGQRVTLRCSPRSGDLSVYWYQQSLDQGLQFLIQYYNGEERAKGNILERFSAQQFPDLHSELNLSSLELGDSALYFCASSTTGVQPQHFGDGTRLSIL.

This clonotype was recorded a few times. The genes are TRBV20-1 and TRBJ2-7, with TRBD1 matching over 7 bases. The CDR3 contains 13 residues. V shed 5 bases, J shed 7 bases, and the junction held 11 bases outside the gene matches. Germline CDR1 is DFQATT and CDR2 is SNEGSKA (reference sequence). CDR3 protein: CSAAPPTGQEQYF. The CDR3, as DNA: TGCAGTGCTGCCCCCCCGACAGGGCAGGAGCAGTACTTC.

This rearrangement joins TRBV7-3 to TRBJ1-4; tentatively, D is TRBD1 (5 bases). Between the trimmed V and J ends, which lost 6 bases and 8 bases, there was a span of 19 bases. Germline assignment: CDR1 SGHTA and CDR2 FQGTGA. This CDR3 is 15 amino acids long. CDR3 in amino acids: CASSRTGAGQEKLFF. Here the CDR3 DNA reads TGTGCCAGCAGTCGTACAGGCGCGGGGCAGGAAAAACTGTTTTTT.

This chain links TRBV6-5 with TRBJ2-2; D unresolved. This CDR3 has 15 amino acids. Trimming took off 7 bases at V and 5 bases at J, with 17 bases between the two ends. Germline lookup yields CDR1 MNHEY and CDR2 SVGAGI. CDR3 coding DNA: TGTGCCAGCACCCTCCCAGCTCAAGGGACCGGGGAGCTGTTTTTT. It is translated as CASTLPAQGTGELFF.